This T cell receptor (beta chain) is drawn from a study of shared clonotypes between healthy human individuals. This CDR3 spans 16 amino acids. Germline V CDR1 and CDR2: MNHNY, SVGAGI (reference sequence). V dropped 6 bases and J dropped 3 bases, with 21 bases sitting between them. This clone was observed a single time. This table comes from immunoSEQ multiplex PCR, and its TCRdb copy is limited to in-frame clones, with some not included. This sample carries about 2.2 million clones, 90% to 95% of them seen once, and the ten largest clones take more than 1.5%. Terminally differentiated effector memory CD45RA+ cells were excluded by CCR7 positive selection of CD45RO-negative cells.

This TCR came from a man aged 18 to 35 in good health. Some clones in this sample may be carry-over from other donors' samples. The sequenced material came from naive CD8+ T cells from PBMCs. The chain is built from TRBV6-6 and TRBJ2-7; D is tentatively TRBD1 or TRBD2 (5 bases each). CDR3 residues: CASSPPQRGRSYEQYF. As DNA, the CDR3 is TGTGCCAGCAGCCCCCCTCAGAGGGGAAGAAGCTACGAGCAGTACTTC.